Shown below are 10 T cell receptor beta chains from a single sample sequenced in a study of T cells in Graves' hyperthyroidism and ophthalmopathy. Amplified regions were TCR beta CDR3 sequences from RNA transcripts. HTBI primers drove first-round RT-PCR of the TCR CDR3. TCRdb reprocessed the multiplex PCR reads via MiXCR and lists one record per CDR3 protein. The table shows almost 50,000 distinct CDR3 sequences, with approximately 50% occurring only once. The material sequenced was peripheral blood or thyroid tissue (not recorded which). All receptors derive from a man aged 18 to 30 with Graves' hyperthyroidism.

This clonotype was observed a handful of times. V is TRBV25-1 and J is TRBJ1-1; maybe TRBD1 (5 bases). Germline lookup yields CDR1 MGHDK and CDR2 SYGVNS. This CDR3 region has 16 residues. The ends were cut back, 3 bases at V and 4 bases at J, with 18 bases in the middle. The CDR3 DNA reads TGTGCCAGCAGTGAGGATAGGGTCAGTAGGGGCACTGAAGCTTTCTTT. It encodes CASSEDRVSRGTEAFF.

The rearrangement joins TRBV7-2 to TRBJ2-5; 8 bases fit TRBD1. Per germline, CDR1 SGHTA and CDR2 FQGNSA. The CDR3 extends over 14 amino acids. The J segment lost 6 bases and the V segment lost 5 bases, leaving 8 bases of the junction unmatched. CDR3 DNA sequence: TGTGCCAGCAGCCCGGGACAGGAGGGAAAGACCCAGTACTTC. Translated, it gives CASSPGQEGKTQYF.

This chain links TRBV7-2 with TRBJ1-2; D unclear. CDR3 length equals 12 residues. Trimming cost V 0 bases and J 8 bases, with 7 bases left between them. Germline CDR1 is SGHTA and CDR2 is FQGNSA. The CDR3 here is CASSLALEGYTF. The CDR3 coding sequence is TGTGCCAGCAGCTTAGCGCTAGAGGGCTACACCTTC.

This clonotype was recorded a few times. This chain uses TRBV7-8 with TRBJ2-5; 11 bases are shared with TRBD1. After removal of 5 bases from V and 5 bases from J, the junction contained 7 bases not matched to a gene. Germline CDR1 is SGHVS and CDR2 is FQNEAQ. The CDR3 is 15 amino acids. CDR3 in DNA: TGTGCCAGCAGCAGCGGACAGGGGGCGCATGAGACCCAGTACTTC. This encodes CASSSGQGAHETQYF.

This clonotype was detected ten times or more. V gene TRBV6-5 combines with J gene TRBJ2-7; no definite D call. The V end lost 5 bases, the J end lost 4 bases, and 6 bases lay between the germline ends. Germline V gene lookup returns CDR1 MNHEY and CDR2 SVGAGI. This CDR3 has 11 amino acids. The chain's CDR3 is CASSKGYEQYF. CDR3 coding DNA: TGTGCCAGCAGTAAAGGGTACGAGCAGTACTTC.

The J gene is TRBJ1-2, the V gene TRBV7-9; no firm D call. The CDR3 is made up of 13 amino acids. The V end was cut by 5 bases, the J end by 4 bases, with 11 bases between. Germline lookup yields CDR1 SEHNR and CDR2 FQNEAQ (reference sequence). CDR3 in DNA: TGTGCCAGCAGCGCTGACACGATCTATGGCTACACCTTC. The encoded protein is CASSADTIYGYTF.

The chain is built from TRBV20-1 and TRBJ1-5; the D is unclear. The germline V gene encodes CDR1 DFQATT and CDR2 SNEGSKA (reference sequence). Trimming cost V 2 bases and J 1 base, with 9 bases left between them. This CDR3 has 14 amino acids. This chain's CDR3 is CSARPGVSNQPQHF. The CDR3 DNA reads as TGCAGTGCTAGACCCGGAGTAAGCAATCAGCCCCAGCATTTT.

This clonotype was observed many times. The chain links TRBV2 to TRBJ2-5; 10 bases are a match to TRBD2. Per the germline V gene, CDR1 is SNHLY and CDR2 is FYNNEI. The CDR3 has 14 amino acids. V lost 7 bases and J lost 5; bases outside the gene matches: 7. This CDR3 reads CASTSGGIVETQYF. The DNA of the CDR3 is TGTGCCAGCACTAGCGGGGGAATTGTCGAGACCCAGTACTTC.

This chain connects TRBV7-2 to TRBJ1-2; D gene uncertain. The CDR3 contains 13 residues. Germline V gives CDR1 SGHTA, CDR2 FQGNSA. Between the trimmed V and J ends, which lost 1 base and 12 bases, there was a span of 15 bases. The DNA of the CDR3 is TGTGCCAGCAGCTTAGATCGTAACTATAGCCACACCTTC. Translated: CASSLDRNYSHTF.

This clonotype has ten or more counts. This rearrangement joins TRBV20-1 to TRBJ2-5; TRBD2 might be the D (5 bases). The CDR3 extends over 14 amino acids. From germline, CDR1 is DFQATT and CDR2 SNEGSKA (reference sequence). Trimming left V 4 bases short and J 5 bases short, with 17 bases between. The CDR3 DNA follows: TGCAGTGCTACAGCGGACGGCGGTACGGAGACCCAGTACTTC. Protein: CSATADGGTETQYF.